This T cell receptor beta chain was identified during a study of blood T cell repertoires in COVID-19. The CDR3 spans 14 residues. V was shortened by 2 bases and J by 4 bases, with 11 bases between the two germline ends. Germline V gene sequence: CDR1 SGHTA, CDR2 FQGTGA. Sequencing used immunoSEQ multiplex PCR; TCRdb keeps in-frame clones, though not all of them. The sample lists some 64,000 clones; about 70% were seen once. This sequence joins TRBV7-3 and TRBJ1-1, with a tentative D call TRBD1 (5 bases). Sequencing input: peripheral blood. This TCR was sampled from a human donor in a cohort sampled during active COVID-19. CDR3 DNA sequence: TGTGCCAGCAGCTTAGCAGGGAGGGGCACTGAAGCTTTCTTT. Its protein is CASSLAGRGTEAFF.